This is a list of T cell receptor beta chains from one sample in a study of T cell responses to AZD1222 COVID-19 vaccine. The table came from immunoSEQ multiplex PCR; TCRdb's copy has only in-frame clones and leaves some out. The profile shows tens of thousands of clones, approximately 85% of them singletons. Specimen: peripheral blood, collected on day 0 of AZD1222 vaccination. The origin of the receptors is an adult in good health. The CDR3 runs from the conserved cysteine through the conserved F or W. A D gene is named only where the DNA matches it firmly. A row's size may be missing; if present it is once, few, many or a size class.

CDR3aa,CDR3nt,j_gene,len,d_gene,v_gene,abundance
CASRGNNEQFF,TGTGCCAGCAGGGGGAACAATGAGCAGTTCTTC,TRBJ2-1,11,-,TRBV11-3,once
CASSLPSGQTYEQYF,TGTGCCAGCAGCTTACCCTCGGGACAGACATACGAGCAGTACTTC,TRBJ2-7,15,TRBD1,TRBV11-2,-
CASSYSTGNYGYTF,TGTGCCAGCAGTTACTCGACCGGGAACTATGGCTACACCTTC,TRBJ1-2,14,-,TRBV6-6,-
CASSVAGSGGRQETQYF,TGTGCCAGCAGCGTCGCCGGTAGCGGGGGGCGACAAGAGACCCAGTACTTC,TRBJ2-5,17,TRBD2,TRBV5-4,-
CASTGTGPVYEQYF,TGTGCCAGCACCGGGACTGGACCGGTCTACGAGCAGTACTTC,TRBJ2-7,14,-,TRBV2,-
CASSFRRSYGYTF,TGTGCCAGCAGCTTCCGGAGAAGTTATGGCTACACCTTC,TRBJ1-2,13,-,TRBV12-3/TRBV12-4,-
CATSPGQNGYTF,TGTGCCACCAGTCCGGGACAGAATGGCTACACCTTC,TRBJ1-2,12,TRBD1,TRBV24-1,-
CASSLAQADTQYF,TGTGCCAGCAGCTTGGCTCAGGCAGATACGCAGTATTTT,TRBJ2-3,13,-,TRBV5-4,-
CASSQGSGYGYTF,TGTGCCAGCAGCCAAGGGTCCGGGTATGGCTACACCTTC,TRBJ1-2,13,-,TRBV3-1/TRBV3-2,-
CASSIGVSEAFF,TGTGCCAGTAGTATTGGGGTATCTGAAGCTTTCTTT,TRBJ1-1,12,-,TRBV19,-
CASSLWRTTTNEKLFF,TGTGCCAGCAGCTTGTGGAGAACCACAACTAATGAAAAACTGTTTTTT,TRBJ1-4,16,-,TRBV7-9,-
CASSQILAGGYNEQFF,TGTGCCAGCAGCCAAATACTAGCGGGGGGATACAATGAGCAGTTCTTC,TRBJ2-1,16,TRBD2,TRBV3-1/TRBV3-2,once
CASSLRPLRQGDSPLHF,TGTGCCAGCAGCTTAAGGCCCCTGAGACAGGGAGATTCACCCCTCCACTTT,TRBJ1-6,17,TRBD1,TRBV7-3,few
CASSYSRTGVNQPQHF,TGTGCCAGCAGTTACTCGAGGACAGGGGTCAATCAGCCCCAGCATTTT,TRBJ1-5,16,TRBD1,TRBV6-5,-
CASSPTARYGYTF,TGTGCCAGCAGCCCGACAGCGCGCTATGGCTACACCTTC,TRBJ1-2,13,-,TRBV7-2,-